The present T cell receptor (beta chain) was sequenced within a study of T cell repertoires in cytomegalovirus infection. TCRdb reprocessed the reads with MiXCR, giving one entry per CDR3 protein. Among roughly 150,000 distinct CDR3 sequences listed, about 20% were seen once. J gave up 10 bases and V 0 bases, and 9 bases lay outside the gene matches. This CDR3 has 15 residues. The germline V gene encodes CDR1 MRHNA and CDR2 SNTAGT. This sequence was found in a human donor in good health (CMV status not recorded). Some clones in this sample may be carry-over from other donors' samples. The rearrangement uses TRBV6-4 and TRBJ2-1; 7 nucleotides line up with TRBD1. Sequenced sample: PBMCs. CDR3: CASSDSGGAFKEQFF. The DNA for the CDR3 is TGTGCCAGCAGTGACTCAGGGGGCGCGTTCAAGGAGCAGTTCTTC.